One sample yielded the 23 T cell receptor beta chains listed below, sequenced in a study of T cell responses to AZD1222 COVID-19 vaccine. Method: immunoSEQ multiplex PCR; TCRdb's copy keeps in-frame clones and lacks some. The data show around 140,000 clones, 86% seen once. This specimen was peripheral blood, taken 28 days after the second AZD1222 dose. The source is an adult who received the AZD1222 COVID-19 vaccine.

The chain recombines TRBV28 with TRBJ1-2; maybe TRBD1 (6 bases). The ends were cut back, 6 bases at V and 4 bases at J, with 21 bases in the middle. Germline CDR1 reads MDHEN; CDR2 reads SYDVKM. CDR3 length: 16 residues. The CDR3 DNA reads TGTGCCAGCAGCTTACCTACAGGGAAAAAAACCTATGGCTACACCTTC. Protein sequence: CASSLPTGKKTYGYTF.

CDR3 sequence reads: CASSKGAISNTEAFF. The CDR3 region has the DNA TGTGCCAGCAGCAAAGGAGCGATTTCGAACACTGAAGCTTTCTTT. The chain employs TRBV21-1 and TRBJ1-1. TRBV21-1 is described as a pseudogene. The CDR3 runs to 15 residues.

This sequence joins TRBV11-2 and TRBJ2-2; no definite D call. This CDR3 comprises 16 residues. Germline CDR1 and CDR2: SGHAT and FQNNGV. The V gene lost 1 base and the J gene lost 2 bases, with 11 bases spanning the gap. The CDR3 DNA sequence: TGTGCCAGCAGCTTAGGTGTAAGAGCCAACACCGGGGAGCTGTTTTTT. Amino acids: CASSLGVRANTGELFF.

CDR3 amino acids: CASSLQLPGQGAHEQYF. CDR3 nucleotides: TGCGCCAGCAGCTTGCAATTACCGGGACAGGGGGCCCACGAGCAGTACTTC. The V gene is TRBV5-1, the J gene TRBJ2-7; 12 bases are shared with TRBD1. CDR3 length: 17 residues. V dropped 1 base and J dropped 5; count of bases not matched to a gene: 10. CDR1 is SGHRS, CDR2 YFSETQ, per germline.

The chain joins TRBV6-1 to TRBJ2-1; D ambiguous. Germline CDR1 MNHNS, CDR2 SASEGT. The V and J ends lost 3 bases and 0 bases respectively, with 9 bases between them. The CDR3 runs 15 residues. CDR3 sequence: CASSDFESSYNEQFF. Written as DNA, the CDR3 is TGTGCCAGCAGTGATTTCGAGAGCTCCTACAATGAGCAGTTCTTC.

The gene calls are TRBV10-3 and TRBJ1-1; TRBD1 agrees at 10 bases. Per the germline V gene, CDR1 is ENHRY and CDR2 is SYGVKD. This CDR3 is built from 13 residues. Unmatched junction bases numbered 1, after V lost 5 bases and J lost 4 bases. In DNA, the CDR3 is TGTGCCATCAGTAGGGACAGGGGCACTGAAGCTTTCTTT. As protein: CAISRDRGTEAFF.

J is TRBJ1-2 and V is TRBV18; no firm D call. CDR1 and CDR2 (germline): KGHSH, LQKENI. With 4 bases removed from V and 3 bases from J, the gap between germline ends came to 12 bases. The CDR3 runs to 14 residues. CDR3 coding DNA: TGTGCCAGCTCACGGCTTGGAGCCGACTATGGCTACACCTTC. This translates into CASSRLGADYGYTF.

This chain uses TRBV2 with TRBJ1-5; the D gene is possibly TRBD1 (5 bases). V lost 7 bases and J 2 bases, leaving 12 bases between the germline ends. Germline values: CDR1 SNHLY, CDR2 FYNNEI. The CDR3 runs to 14 residues. The CDR3 DNA sequence: TGTGCCAGCATGGGGGTGGGGGGCAATCAGCCCCAGCATTTT. It is translated as CASMGVGGNQPQHF.

J is TRBJ2-1 and V is TRBV18; D is possibly TRBD1 (6 bases). Germline V gives CDR1 KGHSH, CDR2 LQKENI. The germline V and J ends were trimmed by 6 bases and 0 bases, with 15 bases remaining between them. The CDR3 runs 16 residues. The CDR3 region is CASSPGQLSSYNEQFF. CDR3 DNA: TGTGCCAGCTCCCCCGGACAGTTAAGCTCCTACAATGAGCAGTTCTTC.

Turning to this clone: The sample holds other DNA sequences that translate to the same CDR3. CDR3 in amino acids: CAWDRGLNTEAFF. The CDR3 coding sequence is TGTGCCTGGGACAGGGGGCTAAACACTGAAGCTTTCTTT. The chain combines TRBV30 with TRBJ1-1; 10 nucleotides align to TRBD1. This CDR3 has 13 residues. The V gene's germline CDR1 is GTSNPN and CDR2 SVGIG (reference sequence). Trimming cost V 5 bases and J 2 bases; bases outside gene matches: 2.

The V call is TRBV10-1, the J call TRBJ2-5; unclear D gene. Germline V CDR1 and CDR2: WNHNN, SYGVQD (reference sequence). CDR3 size: 14 residues. V shed 11 bases and J shed 2 bases, with 18 bases lying between them. This CDR3 reads CAFRGDRQQETQYF. The CDR3 DNA is TGCGCCTTCCGAGGAGACCGACAACAAGAGACCCAGTACTTC.

The J gene is TRBJ2-1, the V gene TRBV12-3 or TRBV12-4, with TRBD2 as a possible D gene (6 bases). This CDR3 has 13 amino acids. V was shortened by 3 bases and J by 10 bases, with 13 bases between the two germline ends. The CDR3 sequence: CASSLGEVKEQFF. The CDR3 nucleotides read TGTGCCAGCAGTTTGGGGGAGGTAAAGGAGCAGTTCTTC.

This clone was counted only a few times. The chain links TRBV19 to TRBJ1-5, with no clear D. The CDR3 spans 15 residues. V gave up 1 base and J gave up 0 bases, with 7 bases separating them. Germline V gene data show CDR1 as LNHDA and CDR2 as SQIVND (reference sequence). The CDR3 is CASSIAGHSNQPQHF. CDR3 DNA: TGTGCCAGTAGTATAGCAGGCCATAGCAATCAGCCCCAGCATTTT.

This chain links TRBV9 with TRBJ2-5; no clear D. V was shortened by 0 bases and J by 2 bases, with 11 bases between the two germline ends. This CDR3 comprises 15 residues. CDR1 SGDLS and CDR2 YYNGEE come from the germline V gene. The CDR3 loop is CASSVGQAIQETQYF. The CDR3 region has the DNA TGTGCCAGCAGCGTAGGGCAGGCGATACAAGAGACCCAGTACTTC.

The J gene is TRBJ2-1, the V gene TRBV19, with a tentative D call TRBD1 (6 bases). Germline-derived CDR1 and CDR2 are LNHDA and SQIVND (reference sequence). The CDR3 is 13 residues long. V lost 7 bases to trimming and J lost 7 bases, with 14 bases between them. The CDR3 protein is CASTFTTGNEQFF. In DNA, the CDR3 is TGTGCCAGTACCTTCACGACAGGTAATGAGCAGTTCTTC. The variable domain in full, with the rest retrieved from reference TRBV19 and TRBJ2-1, is DGGITQSPKYLFRKEGQNVTLSCEQNLNHDAMYWYRQDPGQGLRLIYYSQIVNDFQKGDIAEGYSVSREKKESFPLTVTSAQKNPTAFYLCASTFTTGNEQFFGPGTRLTVL.

This clone was picked up a small number of times. At one of its ends the junction is not consistent with the germline gene, which may arise from a read error. The rearrangement uses TRBV23-1 and TRBJ2-5; no reliable D call. TRBV23-1 is treated as an ORF (open reading frame) with a function not yet certain. The CDR3 has 8 amino acids. In DNA form, the CDR3 reads TGCGCCAGCAGCCTCTGGAACTTC. Its translation is CASSLWNF.

In its sample, this clone was seen once. CDR3 region: CASSEGETQYF. CDR3 nucleotide sequence: TGTGCCAGTAGTGAAGGGGAGACCCAGTACTTC. The V call is TRBV19, the J call TRBJ2-5; no definite D call. The length of the CDR3 is 11 residues. CDR1 LNHDA and CDR2 SQIVND come from the germline V gene (reference sequence). Deletions cut 5 bases from V and 5 bases from J, with 6 bases between.

This chain links TRBV6-5 with TRBJ1-3; D is unclear. With 5 bases removed from V and 0 bases from J, the gap between germline ends came to 5 bases. Germline-derived CDR1 and CDR2 are MNHEY and SVGAGI. The CDR3 runs 13 residues. The CDR3 sequence: CASSHSSGNTIYF. CDR3 bases: TGTGCCAGCAGTCACAGCTCTGGAAACACCATATATTTT.

This clone was counted a single time. The chain uses TRBV7-2 and TRBJ2-2; possible D gene TRBD2, 6 bases. V was trimmed by 1 base and J by 11 bases, leaving 11 bases between them. Germline CDR1 and CDR2: SGHTA and FQGNSA. The CDR3 has 13 residues. The CDR3 sequence is CASSLGFGRELFF. CDR3 nucleotide sequence: TGTGCCAGCAGCTTAGGGTTCGGGAGAGAGCTGTTTTTT.

This clone came up once. The rearrangement uses TRBV19 and TRBJ1-4; 8 positions match TRBD1. The ends lost 7 bases at V and 0 bases at J; junction bases unmatched: 13. This CDR3 is built from 18 residues. In germline, CDR1 is LNHDA, CDR2 SQIVND (reference sequence). The chain's CDR3 is CASTIGRGHGSTNEKLFF. CDR3 nucleotide sequence: TGTGCCAGTACAATCGGCAGGGGGCACGGTTCAACTAATGAAAAACTGTTTTTT. The variable domain in full, completed from reference TRBV19 and TRBJ1-4, reads DGGITQSPKYLFRKEGQNVTLSCEQNLNHDAMYWYRQDPGQGLRLIYYSQIVNDFQKGDIAEGYSVSREKKESFPLTVTSAQKNPTAFYLCASTIGRGHGSTNEKLFFGSGTQLSVL.

V usage is TRBV9 and J usage is TRBJ2-7; TRBD2 might be the D (5 bases). Germline V gene data show CDR1 as SGDLS and CDR2 as YYNGEE. Trimming took off 2 bases at V and 0 bases at J, with 9 bases between the two ends. There are 14 residues in the CDR3. The CDR3 bases are TGTGCCAGCAGCGTTAGCGCTAGCTCCTACGAGCAGTACTTC. Encoded protein: CASSVSASSYEQYF.

The chain recombines TRBV18 with TRBJ2-1, with TRBD2 matching over 9 bases. Trimming took 2 bases from V and 6 from J; bases not matched to a gene: 8. This CDR3 contains 16 residues. Germline V CDR1 and CDR2: KGHSH, LQKENI. DNA of the CDR3: TGTGCCAGCTCACCAGGTTCGCGGGGGGGATCCAATGAGCAGTTCTTC. Amino acid sequence: CASSPGSRGGSNEQFF.

The V and J genes are TRBV7-2 and TRBJ2-1; 7 bases line up with TRBD2. The CDR3 is made up of 16 amino acids. CDR1 is SGHTA and CDR2 is FQGNSA in the germline V gene. V shed 5 bases, J shed 0 bases, and the junction held 7 bases outside the gene matches. Written as DNA, the CDR3 is TGTGCCAGCAGCCCTTATCCTAGCGGCTCCTACAATGAGCAGTTCTTC. Residues: CASSPYPSGSYNEQFF. Supplemented by reference TRBV7-2 and TRBJ2-1, the full variable domain reads GAGVSQSPSNKVTEKGKDVELRCDPISGHTALYWYRQSLGQGLEFLIYFQGNSAPDKSGLPSDRFSAERTGGSVSTLTIQRTQQEDSAVYLCASSPYPSGSYNEQFFGPGTRLTVL.